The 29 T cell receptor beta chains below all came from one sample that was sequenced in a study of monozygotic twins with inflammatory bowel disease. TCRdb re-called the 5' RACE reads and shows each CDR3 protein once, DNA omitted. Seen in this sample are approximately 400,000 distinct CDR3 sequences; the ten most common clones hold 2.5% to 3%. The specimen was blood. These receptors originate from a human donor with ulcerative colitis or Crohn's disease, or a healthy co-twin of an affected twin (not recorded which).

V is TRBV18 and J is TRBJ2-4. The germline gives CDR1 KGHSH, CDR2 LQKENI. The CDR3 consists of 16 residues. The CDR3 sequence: CASSPQGAVAKNIQYF.

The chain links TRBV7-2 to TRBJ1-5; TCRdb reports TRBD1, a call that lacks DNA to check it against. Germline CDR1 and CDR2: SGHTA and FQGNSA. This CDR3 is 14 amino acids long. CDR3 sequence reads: CASSLGPGDQPQHF.

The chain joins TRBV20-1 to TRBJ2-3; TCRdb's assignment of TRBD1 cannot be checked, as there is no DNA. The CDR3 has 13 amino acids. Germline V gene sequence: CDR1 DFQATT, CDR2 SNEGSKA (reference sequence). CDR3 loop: CSARGGATDTQYF.

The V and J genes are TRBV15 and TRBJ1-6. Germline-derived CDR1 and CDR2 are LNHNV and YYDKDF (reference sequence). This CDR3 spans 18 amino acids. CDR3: CATSRDHQRRSYNSPLHF.

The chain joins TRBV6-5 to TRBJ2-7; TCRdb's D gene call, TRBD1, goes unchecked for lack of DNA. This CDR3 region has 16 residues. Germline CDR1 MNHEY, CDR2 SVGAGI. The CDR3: CASSYSGTGGFYEQYF.

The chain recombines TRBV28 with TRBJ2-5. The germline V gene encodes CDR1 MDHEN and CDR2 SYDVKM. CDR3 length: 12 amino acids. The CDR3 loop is CASSFYGETQYF.

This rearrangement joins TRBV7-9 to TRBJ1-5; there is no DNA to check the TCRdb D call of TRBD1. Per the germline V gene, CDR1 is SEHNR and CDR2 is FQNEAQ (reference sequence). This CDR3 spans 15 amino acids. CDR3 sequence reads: CASSLTGTGDQPQHF.

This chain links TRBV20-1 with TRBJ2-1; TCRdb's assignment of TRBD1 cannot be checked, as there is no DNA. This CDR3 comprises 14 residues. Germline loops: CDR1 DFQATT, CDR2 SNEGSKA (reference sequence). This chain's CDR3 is CSAPNRDSYNEQFF.

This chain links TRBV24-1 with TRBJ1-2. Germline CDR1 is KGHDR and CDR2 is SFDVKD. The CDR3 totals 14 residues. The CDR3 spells CATSDYSTNYGYTF.

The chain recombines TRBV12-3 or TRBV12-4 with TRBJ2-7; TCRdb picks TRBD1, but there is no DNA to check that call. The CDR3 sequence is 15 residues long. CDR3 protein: CASSKDRVPSYEQYF.

CDR3 region: CASSIGGNEQFF. The rearrangement uses TRBV5-5 and TRBJ2-1; TCRdb's D gene call, TRBD1, goes unchecked for lack of DNA. The CDR3 spans 12 residues. Looked up from germline, CDR1 is SGHKS and CDR2 is YYEKEE (reference sequence).

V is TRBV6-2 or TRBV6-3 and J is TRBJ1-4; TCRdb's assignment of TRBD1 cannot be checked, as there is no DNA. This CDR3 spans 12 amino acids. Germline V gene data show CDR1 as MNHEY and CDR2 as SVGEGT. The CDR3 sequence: CASTTGTEKLFF.

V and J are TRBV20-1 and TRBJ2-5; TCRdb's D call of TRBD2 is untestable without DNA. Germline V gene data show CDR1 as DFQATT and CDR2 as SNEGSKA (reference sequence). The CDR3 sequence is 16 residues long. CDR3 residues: CSAVDPGTSGGETQYF.

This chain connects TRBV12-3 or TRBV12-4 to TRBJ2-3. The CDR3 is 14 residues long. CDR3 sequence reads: CASSLWGSTDTQYF.

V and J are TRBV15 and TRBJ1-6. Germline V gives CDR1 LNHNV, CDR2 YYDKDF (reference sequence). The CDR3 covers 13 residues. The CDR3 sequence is CATSRAGLGALHF.

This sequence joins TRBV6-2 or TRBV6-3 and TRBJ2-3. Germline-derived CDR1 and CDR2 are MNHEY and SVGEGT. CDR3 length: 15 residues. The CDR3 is CASSYLAELTDTQYF.

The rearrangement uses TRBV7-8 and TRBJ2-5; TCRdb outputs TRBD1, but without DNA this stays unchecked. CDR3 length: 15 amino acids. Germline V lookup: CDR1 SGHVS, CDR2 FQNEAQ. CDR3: CASRRQGTLQETQYF.

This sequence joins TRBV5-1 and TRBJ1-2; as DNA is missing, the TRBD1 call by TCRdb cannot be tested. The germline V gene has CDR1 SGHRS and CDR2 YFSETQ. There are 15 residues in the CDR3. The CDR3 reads CASSDVLGGPYGYTF.

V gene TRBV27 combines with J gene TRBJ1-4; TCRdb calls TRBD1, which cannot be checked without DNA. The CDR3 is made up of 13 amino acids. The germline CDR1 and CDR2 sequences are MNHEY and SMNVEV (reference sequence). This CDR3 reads CASSLSPRGKLFF.

CDR3 sequence: CASTDRAGANVLTF. The chain is built from TRBV27 and TRBJ2-6; TCRdb's assignment of TRBD1 cannot be checked, as there is no DNA. CDR1 is MNHEY, CDR2 SMNVEV, per germline (reference sequence). The CDR3 sequence is 14 residues long.

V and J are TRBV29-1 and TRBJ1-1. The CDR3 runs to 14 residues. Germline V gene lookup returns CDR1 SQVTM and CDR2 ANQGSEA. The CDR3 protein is CSVSGWGDVTEAFF.

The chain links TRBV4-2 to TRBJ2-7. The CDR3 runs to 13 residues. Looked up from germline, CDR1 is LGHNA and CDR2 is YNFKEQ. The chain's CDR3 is CASSQDASYEQYF.

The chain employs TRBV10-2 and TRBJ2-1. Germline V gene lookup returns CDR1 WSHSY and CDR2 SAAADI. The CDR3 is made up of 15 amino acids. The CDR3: CASSETIGSYNEQFF.

This chain's CDR3 is CASSLAQTVSYEQYF. The rearrangement joins TRBV12-3 or TRBV12-4 to TRBJ2-7; TCRdb calls TRBD1, which cannot be checked without DNA. This CDR3 is 15 amino acids long.

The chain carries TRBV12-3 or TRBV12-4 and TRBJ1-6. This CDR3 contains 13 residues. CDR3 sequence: CASSLANGWTLHF.

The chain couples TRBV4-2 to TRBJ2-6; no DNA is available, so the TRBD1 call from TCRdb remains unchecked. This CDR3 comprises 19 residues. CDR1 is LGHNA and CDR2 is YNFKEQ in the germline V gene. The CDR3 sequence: CASSQEVRGASSGANVLTF.

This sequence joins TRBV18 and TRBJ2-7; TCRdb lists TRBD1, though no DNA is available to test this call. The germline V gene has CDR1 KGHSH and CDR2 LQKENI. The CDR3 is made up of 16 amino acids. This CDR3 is CASSPTSGQSRYEQYF. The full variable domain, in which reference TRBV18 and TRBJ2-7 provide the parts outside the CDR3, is NAGVMQNPRHLVRRRGQEARLRCSPMKGHSHVYWYRQLPEEGLKFMVYLQKENIIDESGMPKERFSAEFPKEGPSILRIQQVVRGDSAAYFCASSPTSGQSRYEQYFGPGTRLTVT.

The CDR3 sequence: CSASKTGGEAFF. This chain joins TRBV20-1 and TRBJ1-1; TCRdb indicates TRBD1, and absent DNA this call remains unverified. Per germline, CDR1 DFQATT and CDR2 SNEGSKA (reference sequence). This CDR3 has 12 residues.

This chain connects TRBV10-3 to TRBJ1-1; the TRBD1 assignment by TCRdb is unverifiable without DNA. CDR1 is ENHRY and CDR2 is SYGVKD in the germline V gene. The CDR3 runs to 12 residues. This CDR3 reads CAISEGATEAFF.